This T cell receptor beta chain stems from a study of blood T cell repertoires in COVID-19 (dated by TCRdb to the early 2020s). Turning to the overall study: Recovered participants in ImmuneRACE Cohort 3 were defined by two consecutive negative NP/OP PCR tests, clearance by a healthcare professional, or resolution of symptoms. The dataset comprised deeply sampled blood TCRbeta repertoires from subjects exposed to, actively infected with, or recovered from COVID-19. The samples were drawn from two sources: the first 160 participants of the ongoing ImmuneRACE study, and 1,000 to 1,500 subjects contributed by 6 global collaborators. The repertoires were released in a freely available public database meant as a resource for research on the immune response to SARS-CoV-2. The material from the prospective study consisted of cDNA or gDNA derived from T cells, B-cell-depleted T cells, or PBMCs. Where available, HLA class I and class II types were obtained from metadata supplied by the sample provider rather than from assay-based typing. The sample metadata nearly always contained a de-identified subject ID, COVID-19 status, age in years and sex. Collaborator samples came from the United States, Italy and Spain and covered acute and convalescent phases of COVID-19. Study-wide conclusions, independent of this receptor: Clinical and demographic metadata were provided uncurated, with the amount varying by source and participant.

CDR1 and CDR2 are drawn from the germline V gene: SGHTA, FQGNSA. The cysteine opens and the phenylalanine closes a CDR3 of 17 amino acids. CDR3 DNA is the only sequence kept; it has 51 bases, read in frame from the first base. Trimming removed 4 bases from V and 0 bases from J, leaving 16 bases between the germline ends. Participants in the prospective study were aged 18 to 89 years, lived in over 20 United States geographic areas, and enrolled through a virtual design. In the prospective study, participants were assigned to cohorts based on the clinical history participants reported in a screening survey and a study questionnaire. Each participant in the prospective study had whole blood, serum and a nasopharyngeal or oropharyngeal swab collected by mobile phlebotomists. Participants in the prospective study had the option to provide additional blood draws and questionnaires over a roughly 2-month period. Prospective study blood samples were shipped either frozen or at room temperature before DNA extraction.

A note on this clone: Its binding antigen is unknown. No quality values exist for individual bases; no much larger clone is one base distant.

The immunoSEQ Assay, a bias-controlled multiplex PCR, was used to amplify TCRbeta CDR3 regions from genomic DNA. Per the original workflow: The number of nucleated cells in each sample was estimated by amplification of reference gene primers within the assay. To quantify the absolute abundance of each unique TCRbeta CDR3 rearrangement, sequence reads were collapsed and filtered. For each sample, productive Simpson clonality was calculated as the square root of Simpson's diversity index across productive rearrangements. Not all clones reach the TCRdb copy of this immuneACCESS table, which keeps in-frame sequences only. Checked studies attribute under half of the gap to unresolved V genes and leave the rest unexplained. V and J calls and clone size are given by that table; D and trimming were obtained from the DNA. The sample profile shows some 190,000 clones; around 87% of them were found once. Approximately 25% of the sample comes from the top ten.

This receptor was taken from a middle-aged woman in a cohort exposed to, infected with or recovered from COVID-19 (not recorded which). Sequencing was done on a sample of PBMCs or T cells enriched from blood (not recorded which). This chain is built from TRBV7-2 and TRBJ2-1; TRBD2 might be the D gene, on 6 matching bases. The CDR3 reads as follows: CASSSPGGTFSYNEQFF. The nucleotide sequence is TGTGCCAGCAGCTCCCCTGGTGGGACTTTCTCCTACAATGAGCAGTTCTTC.